This TCR beta chain was captured by sequencing in a study of cytomegalovirus exposure and HLA in healthy donors. This CDR3 region has 14 residues. CDR1 and CDR2 (germline): SEHNR, FQNEAQ (reference sequence). Deletions cut 1 base from V and 3 bases from J, with 9 bases between. This clone was detected only a few times. The PCR had 60 Vbeta and 13 Jbeta primers. This table comes from immunoSEQ multiplex PCR, and its TCRdb copy is limited to in-frame clones, with some not included. The data show about 100,000 clones, about 72% seen once. This clonotype was obtained from a woman in her fifties or sixties in good health and CMV-seropositive. The specimen was PBMCs. This chain connects TRBV7-9 to TRBJ1-1; perhaps TRBD1 as D (6 bases). This CDR3 is CASSLGQVHTEAFF. The CDR3 DNA reads as TGTGCCAGCAGCTTAGGACAGGTGCACACTGAAGCTTTCTTT.